This T cell receptor beta chain is drawn from a study of blood T cell repertoires in COVID-19. The method was immunoSEQ multiplex PCR; TCRdb's version includes in-frame clones alone and lacks a portion of them. In the table there are about 130,000 clones, 81% of which are singletons. The germline V gene has CDR1 SGHVS and CDR2 FQNEAQ. Trimming took 1 base from V and 3 from J, leaving 10 bases between them. This CDR3 region has 16 residues. This chain joins TRBV7-8 and TRBJ1-6, with D uncertain. Material: peripheral blood. The receptor was derived from a woman aged 45-59 years with acute or convalescent COVID-19. The CDR3 DNA reads as TGTGCCAGCAGCTTAGGGGGAGACTTCTATAATTCACCCCTCCACTTT. This encodes CASSLGGDFYNSPLHF.